This T cell receptor beta chain was obtained from a study of blood T cell repertoires in COVID-19. Libraries were prepared by immunoSEQ multiplex PCR; TCRdb keeps only in-frame clonotypes and omits some of them. Counted here are about 110,000 clones, 75% to 80% occurring once; the ten biggest clones make up under 20%. The CDR3 is 14 residues long. Unmatched junction bases numbered 11, after V lost 5 bases and J lost 7 bases. From germline, CDR1 is MNHEY and CDR2 SVGAGI. The sequenced material came from peripheral blood. This TCR came from a woman older than 75 with active or convalescent COVID-19. The chain uses TRBV6-5 and TRBJ2-7; 7 bases align to TRBD1. The DNA for the CDR3 is TGTGCCAGCAGTCCGCCGGGACAGCGAAGGGAGCAGTACTTC. It encodes CASSPPGQRREQYF.